The rows below give T cell receptor beta chains drawn from one sample of a study of T cell responses to AZD1222 COVID-19 vaccine. Clones were sequenced by immunoSEQ multiplex PCR, and TCRdb holds only the in-frame ones, with some missing. The data show some 170,000 clones, approximately 94% seen once. Here the sequenced sample was peripheral blood, taken on day 0 of AZD1222 vaccination. These receptors originate from an adult in good health. CDR3s include the opening cysteine and the closing phenylalanine or tryptophan. The order of the fields is clone size, D gene, V gene, J gene, CDR3 protein, CDR3 DNA. D genes are given only for firm matches. A row's size may be missing; if present it is once, few, many or a size class.

>.|TRBD1|TRBV6-5|TRBJ1-2
CASSYSGWTGWEGYTF
TGTGCCAGCAGTTACTCGGGCTGGACAGGGTGGGAGGGCTACACCTTC
>.|TRBD2|TRBV15|TRBJ2-7
CATSRGVAYGGLAGARPYEQYF
TGTGCCACCAGCAGAGGTGTGGCCTACGGTGGGCTAGCGGGGGCGAGGCCCTACGAGCAGTACTTC
>.|.|TRBV19|TRBJ2-1
CASSLYPGRRGYNEQFF
TGTGCCAGTAGCTTATACCCCGGCCGTCGGGGATACAATGAGCAGTTCTTC
>.|.|TRBV15|TRBJ1-3
CATSRDSYSGNTIYF
TGTGCCACCAGCCGGGACTCCTACTCTGGAAACACCATATATTTT
>.|.|TRBV3-1/TRBV3-2|TRBJ2-2
CASSQGFGGANTGELFF
TGTGCCAGCAGCCAAGGCTTTGGCGGAGCGAACACCGGGGAGCTGTTTTTT
>.|.|TRBV27|TRBJ1-5
CASSRVLRDQPQHF
TGTGCCAGCAGTAGGGTCTTAAGGGATCAGCCCCAGCATTTT
>.|.|TRBV29-1|TRBJ2-7
CSVGRGYEQYF
TGCAGCGTTGGCAGGGGCTACGAGCAGTACTTC
>.|.|TRBV2|TRBJ1-1
CARGAWGLNTEAFF
TGTGCACGGGGGGCCTGGGGGTTGAACACTGAAGCTTTCTTT
>.|.|TRBV12-3/TRBV12-4|TRBJ1-5
CASSEGGHQPQHF
TGTGCCAGCAGTGAGGGGGGGCATCAGCCCCAGCATTTT
>.|TRBD1|TRBV9|TRBJ2-3
CASSEGTGRASTDTQYF
TGTGCCAGCAGCGAGGGGACAGGACGTGCTAGCACAGATACGCAGTATTTT
>.|.|TRBV6-4|TRBJ1-6
CASSDSGGWNSPLHF
TGTGCCAGCAGTGACTCAGGGGGATGGAATTCACCCCTCCACTTT
>.|TRBD1|TRBV11-2|TRBJ2-7
CASSYNPGQGMGEQYF
TGTGCCAGCAGCTACAATCCGGGACAGGGGATGGGGGAGCAGTACTTC
>.|.|TRBV5-1|TRBJ1-6
CASSLGGADSPLHF
TGCGCCAGCAGCTTGGGGGGGGCGGATTCACCCCTCCACTTT
>.|.|TRBV4-1|TRBJ1-2
CASAPRGEESFYGYTF
TGCGCCAGCGCACCCCGCGGAGAGGAATCTTTCTATGGCTACACCTTC
>.|.|TRBV7-2|TRBJ1-3
CASSGGTGNTIYF
TGTGCCAGCAGCGGGGGGACAGGAAACACCATATATTTT
>.|.|TRBV2|TRBJ1-2
CASSSYGYTF
TGTGCCAGCAGTTCCTATGGCTACACCTTC
>.|.|TRBV28|TRBJ2-7
CASGSSYEQYF
TGTGCCAGCGGCAGTTCCTACGAGCAGTACTTC
>once|.|TRBV3-1/TRBV3-2|TRBJ2-7
CASSQDEVSEQYF
TGTGCCAGCAGCCAAGATGAAGTCTCAGAGCAGTACTTC
>.|.|TRBV7-5|TRBJ1-1
CAQPRKEENTEAFF
TGTGCCCAACCCAGAAAGGAGGAGAACACTGAAGCTTTCTTT
>.|TRBD2|TRBV3-1/TRBV3-2|TRBJ2-7
CASSQGLARYEQYF
TGTGCCAGCAGCCAGGGACTAGCGCGATACGAGCAGTACTTC
>few|TRBD2|TRBV6-5|TRBJ2-2
CASMPLAGNTGELFF
TGTGCCAGCATGCCCCTAGCGGGAAACACCGGGGAGCTGTTTTTT
>.|TRBD1|TRBV18|TRBJ1-1
CASSPPGGDRRATEAFF
TGTGCCAGCTCACCACCGGGGGGGGACAGGCGCGCCACTGAAGCTTTCTTT
>.|TRBD1|TRBV27|TRBJ2-7
CASSFRQGSSGEQYF
TGTGCCAGCAGTTTTCGACAGGGAAGCTCCGGCGAGCAGTACTTC
>.|TRBD2|TRBV11-2|TRBJ2-7
CASRLTSGGSYEQYF
TGTGCCAGCAGACTCACTAGCGGGGGTTCCTACGAGCAGTACTTC